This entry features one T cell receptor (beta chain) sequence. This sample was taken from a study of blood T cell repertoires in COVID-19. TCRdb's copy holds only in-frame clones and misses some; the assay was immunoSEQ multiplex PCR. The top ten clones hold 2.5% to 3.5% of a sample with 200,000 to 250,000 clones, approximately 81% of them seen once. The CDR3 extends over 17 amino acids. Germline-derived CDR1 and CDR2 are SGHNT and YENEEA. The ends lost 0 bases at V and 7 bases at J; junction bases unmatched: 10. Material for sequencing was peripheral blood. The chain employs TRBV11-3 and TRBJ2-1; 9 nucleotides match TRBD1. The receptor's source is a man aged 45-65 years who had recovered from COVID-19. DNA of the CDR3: TGTGCCAGCAGCTTAGATCGGGCCGGGACAGGGTTGAATGAGCAGTTCTTC. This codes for CASSLDRAGTGLNEQFF.